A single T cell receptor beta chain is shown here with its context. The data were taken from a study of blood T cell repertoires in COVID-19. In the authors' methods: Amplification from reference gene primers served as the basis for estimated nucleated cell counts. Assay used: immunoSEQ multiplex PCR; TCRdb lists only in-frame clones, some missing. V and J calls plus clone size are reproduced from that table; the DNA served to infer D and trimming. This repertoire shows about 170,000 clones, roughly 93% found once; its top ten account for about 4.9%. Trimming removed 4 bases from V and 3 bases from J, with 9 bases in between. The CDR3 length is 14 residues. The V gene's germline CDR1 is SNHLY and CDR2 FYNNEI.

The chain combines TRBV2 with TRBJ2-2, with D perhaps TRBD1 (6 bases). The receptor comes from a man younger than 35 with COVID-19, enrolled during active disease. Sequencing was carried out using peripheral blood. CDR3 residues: CASSVRQDTGELFF. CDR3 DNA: TGTGCCAGCAGTGTCCGACAGGACACCGGGGAGCTGTTTTTT.